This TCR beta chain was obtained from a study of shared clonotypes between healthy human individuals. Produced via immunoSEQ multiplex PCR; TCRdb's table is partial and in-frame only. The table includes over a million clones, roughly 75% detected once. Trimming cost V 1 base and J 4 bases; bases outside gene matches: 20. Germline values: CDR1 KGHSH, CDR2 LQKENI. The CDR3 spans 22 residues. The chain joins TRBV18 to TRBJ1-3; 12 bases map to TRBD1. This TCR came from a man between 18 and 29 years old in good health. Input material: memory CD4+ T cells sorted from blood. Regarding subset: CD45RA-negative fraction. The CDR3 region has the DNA TGTGCCAGCTCACCACTCGGGCTCTCCGGGACAGGGGGCGCAGAAAACGGAAACACCATATATTTT. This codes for CASSPLGLSGTGGAENGNTIYF. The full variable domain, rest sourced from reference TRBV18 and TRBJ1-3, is NAGVMQNPRHLVRRRGQEARLRCSPMKGHSHVYWYRQLPEEGLKFMVYLQKENIIDESGMPKERFSAEFPKEGPSILRIQQVVRGDSAAYFCASSPLGLSGTGGAENGNTIYFGEGSWLTVV.